This is a list of T cell receptor beta chains from one sample in a study of beta chain features in type 1 diabetes. Only in-frame clones appear in the TCRdb table, and some are missing; sequencing was by immunoSEQ multiplex PCR. The data show around 130,000 clones, around 8.8% seen once. The sample comprised central memory CD4+ T cells from blood. These TCRs come from a man aged 25-45 years with type 1 diabetes. Both conserved end residues are part of each CDR3. D genes are given only for firm matches. Clone sizes are given selectively: once, few, many, or a class where the clone is expanded.

CDR3nt,CDR3aa,d_gene,j_gene,v_gene,abundance
TGCGCCAGCAGCTCCTCCGCCGGGGGGGGTTCCTACAATGAGCAGTTCTTC,CASSSSAGGGSYNEQFF,TRBD2,TRBJ2-1,TRBV5-1,many
TGCGCCAGCAGTCCCGTAGGGGTTGGAGATACGCAGTATTTT,CASSPVGVGDTQYF,-,TRBJ2-3,TRBV5-1,few
TGTGCCAGCAGCTCCAGCATTTGGGGCGGGGGCTCCTACAATGAGCAGTTCTTC,CASSSSIWGGGSYNEQFF,TRBD2,TRBJ2-1,TRBV5-4,-
TGTGCCAGCAGCTTGGAGTTGGATCAGCCCCAGCATTTT,CASSLELDQPQHF,-,TRBJ1-5,TRBV11-2,-
TGTGCCATCAGTGAGTTCCTTGGCCAGGGTAGCACCGGGGAGCTGTTTTTT,CAISEFLGQGSTGELFF,-,TRBJ2-2,TRBV10-3,-
TGTGCTAGCAGCCGGGGGGAGACCCAGTACTTC,CASSRGETQYF,-,TRBJ2-5,TRBV7-7,-
TGTGCCAGCAGCTTGGCCCTACAGGGGGCCACTGAAGCTTTCTTT,CASSLALQGATEAFF,TRBD1,TRBJ1-1,TRBV5-4,few
TGTGCCAGCAGCTCCTTGGGACAGGGCGTCTATGGCTACACCTTC,CASSSLGQGVYGYTF,TRBD1,TRBJ1-2,TRBV7-8,-
TGCGCCAGCAGTCAATTGGACTTGGACAGATGCAACGTCCTGACTTTC,CASSQLDLDRCNVLTF,-,TRBJ2-6,TRBV23-1,-
TGTGCCAGCTCATCGACAGGTCAGACTGAAGCTTTCTTT,CASSSTGQTEAFF,-,TRBJ1-1,TRBV18,-
TGTGCCAGCAGCAAAAGATCCGGGGGCAATCAGCCCCAGCATTTT,CASSKRSGGNQPQHF,-,TRBJ1-5,TRBV21-1,few
TGTGCCAGCAGCGTAGGTGGACAGAGCTCCTATAATTCACCCCTCCACTTT,CASSVGGQSSYNSPLHF,-,TRBJ1-6,TRBV9,-
TGCGCCAGCAGCTTGGGACAGGGAGAGGGCTATGGCTACACCTTC,CASSLGQGEGYGYTF,TRBD1,TRBJ1-2,TRBV5-1,few
TGTGCCAGCAGTCCAGGGGGCGCGACGAAAAAACTGTTTTTT,CASSPGGATKKLFF,TRBD1,TRBJ1-4,TRBV6-5,few
TGTGCCAGCAGCTTCGGCGGGGGGGCCTACAATGAGCAGTTCTTC,CASSFGGGAYNEQFF,TRBD2,TRBJ2-1,TRBV5-4,-
TGTGCCAGCAGCTGGGGGACTAGCGGGTGGCCCCGGGAGACCCAGTACTTC,CASSWGTSGWPRETQYF,TRBD2,TRBJ2-5,TRBV5-8,few
TGTGCCAGCAGCTCCTCTCGTGAGGTAGAGACCCAGTACTTC,CASSSSREVETQYF,-,TRBJ2-5,TRBV7-9,-
TGTGCCAGCAGCGAAGGACAACTCTACGAGCAGTACTTC,CASSEGQLYEQYF,-,TRBJ2-7,TRBV28,-
TGTGCCAGCAGTGACGAAGGGGGTCCTGAAGATACGCAGTATTTT,CASSDEGGPEDTQYF,-,TRBJ2-3,TRBV2,few
TGTGCCAGCAGTTCCGAGTCAGGGGCCTCCCAAGAGACCCAGTACTTC,CASSSESGASQETQYF,-,TRBJ2-5,TRBV28,-
TGTGCCAGCAGTTACCGGGACAGGTCCCAAGAGACCCAGTACTTC,CASSYRDRSQETQYF,TRBD1,TRBJ2-5,TRBV27,few
TGTGCCAGCGGCCAACAAGAGACCCAGTACTTC,CASGQQETQYF,-,TRBJ2-5,TRBV7-2,few
TGTGCCAGCAGCCCGGGGTCCGGGGGACGAAGCACAGATACGCAGTATTTT,CASSPGSGGRSTDTQYF,-,TRBJ2-3,TRBV5-4,few
TGTGCCAGCAGTTACTCGATGGGAAGCGGTGTTGGCTACACCTTC,CASSYSMGSGVGYTF,-,TRBJ1-2,TRBV6-6,few
TGTGCCACCATGGACAGTCGCGAGCAGTACTTC,CATMDSREQYF,-,TRBJ2-7,TRBV15,few
TGTGCCAGCAGCTTAGGTCTATCTACACCAGGGGAAGCTTTCTTT,CASSLGLSTPGEAFF,-,TRBJ1-1,TRBV7-9,many
TGTGCCAGCAGCTCTATTGGGACAGCCTGGGGCTACACCTTC,CASSSIGTAWGYTF,TRBD1,TRBJ1-2,TRBV28,few
TGCGCCAGCAGCCAGGGGACAGCTGAAGCTTTCTTT,CASSQGTAEAFF,TRBD1,TRBJ1-1,TRBV4-3,-
TGTGCCACTTCCCCCGCAGATCAAGAGACCCAGTACTTC,CATSPADQETQYF,-,TRBJ2-5,TRBV5-4,-
TGTGCCAGCAGCCTCCGGGACAGGGGGCTTGGCTACACCTTC,CASSLRDRGLGYTF,TRBD1,TRBJ1-2,TRBV27,-
TGTGCCAGCAGTTCCTGGACAGGGAATTCACCCCTCCACTTT,CASSSWTGNSPLHF,TRBD1,TRBJ1-6,TRBV6-6,-
TGTGCCAGCAGCCCACTAGCGGGGGGGCGGGGTGAGCAGTTCTTC,CASSPLAGGRGEQFF,TRBD2,TRBJ2-1,TRBV2,few
TGTGCCAGCAGCCAAACTGAAAACACCGGGGAGCTGTTTTTT,CASSQTENTGELFF,-,TRBJ2-2,TRBV4-2,-
TGTGCCAGCAGCTTAGTCCTAGCGGGGACCTACGAGCAGTACTTC,CASSLVLAGTYEQYF,TRBD2,TRBJ2-7,TRBV7-9,few
TGCGCCAGCAGCTGGAGCGTAGGCGAGCAGTACTTC,CASSWSVGEQYF,-,TRBJ2-7,TRBV5-1,-
TGCAGCGTTGTAAACAGGACAGGGGCTCTGATGGAGACCCAGTACTTC,CSVVNRTGALMETQYF,TRBD1,TRBJ2-5,TRBV29-1,few
TGTGCCAGCAGCTTAGCCCATGCCCAGGGTAGAGAAAAACTGTTTTTT,CASSLAHAQGREKLFF,-,TRBJ1-4,TRBV7-2,few
TGTGCCAGCAGCTTAGAGGGAGGACAGGGGTCGTACGAGCAGTACTTC,CASSLEGGQGSYEQYF,TRBD1,TRBJ2-7,TRBV7-8,few
TGTGCCAGCAGCTTGGATGGGAGGGGGGGAAGGCGCACAGATACGCAGTATTTT,CASSLDGRGGRRTDTQYF,-,TRBJ2-3,TRBV7-3,few
TGCGCCAGCAGCACGGGGACTTTCGCGAACACCGGGGAGCTGTTTTTT,CASSTGTFANTGELFF,-,TRBJ2-2,TRBV5-1,few
TGTGCCAGCAGCAGAGGTGGTACGGGATCCTACGAGCAGTACTTC,CASSRGGTGSYEQYF,-,TRBJ2-7,TRBV9,-
TGTGCCAGCAGCTCCGGACTATTCCCCGATACGCAGTATTTT,CASSSGLFPDTQYF,-,TRBJ2-3,TRBV11-3,few
TGTGCCAGCAGCCAAGTGGGGGCGGGGGGCTACTACGAGCAGTACTTC,CASSQVGAGGYYEQYF,TRBD2,TRBJ2-7,TRBV4-2,few
TGTGCCAGTACGCAACTAGCGGGGGCCGGATCCTACAATGAGCAGTTCTTC,CASTQLAGAGSYNEQFF,TRBD2,TRBJ2-1,TRBV19,few
TGTGCCAGCAGCTTAACACAGGCGAACACCGGGGAGCTGTTTTTT,CASSLTQANTGELFF,-,TRBJ2-2,TRBV7-9,few
TGTGCCAGCAGTTTTTTCCGGGGAGGCAATTCACCCCTCCACTTT,CASSFFRGGNSPLHF,-,TRBJ1-6,TRBV28,-
TGTGCCAGCAGCCTGAGGGCAGGATCGCTTGGGGCCAACGTCCTGACTTTC,CASSLRAGSLGANVLTF,-,TRBJ2-6,TRBV27,few
TGTGCCAGCAGCTTAGACAGGGAGAACTATGGCTACACCTTC,CASSLDRENYGYTF,-,TRBJ1-2,TRBV7-2,few
TGTGCCAGCATACAGGGACAGGGGATATCCAATGAGCAGTTCTTC,CASIQGQGISNEQFF,TRBD1,TRBJ2-1,TRBV7-2,few
TGCAGCGTTGGCAGGGGACTAGCGGGGATTGCCTACGAGCAGTACTTC,CSVGRGLAGIAYEQYF,TRBD2,TRBJ2-7,TRBV29-1,few
TGTGCCAGCTCGCCTGTTGGAGGGCTCGATCAGCCCCAGCATTTT,CASSPVGGLDQPQHF,-,TRBJ1-5,TRBV18,few
TGCGCCAGCAGCTGGGGATGGGAGGGGAATTCACCCCTCCACTTT,CASSWGWEGNSPLHF,-,TRBJ1-6,TRBV5-1,-
TGTGCCAGCAGGAAACAGGGACAGGAGCAGTACTTC,CASRKQGQEQYF,TRBD1,TRBJ2-7,TRBV2,few
TGTGCCAGCAGCTTAGGAGGGGGCAGGGGTGAAAACATTCAGTACTTC,CASSLGGGRGENIQYF,TRBD1,TRBJ2-4,TRBV7-8,-
TGTGCCAGCAGCGTTCAGGGGGCGGATGAAAAACTGTTTTTT,CASSVQGADEKLFF,TRBD1,TRBJ1-4,TRBV5-4,-